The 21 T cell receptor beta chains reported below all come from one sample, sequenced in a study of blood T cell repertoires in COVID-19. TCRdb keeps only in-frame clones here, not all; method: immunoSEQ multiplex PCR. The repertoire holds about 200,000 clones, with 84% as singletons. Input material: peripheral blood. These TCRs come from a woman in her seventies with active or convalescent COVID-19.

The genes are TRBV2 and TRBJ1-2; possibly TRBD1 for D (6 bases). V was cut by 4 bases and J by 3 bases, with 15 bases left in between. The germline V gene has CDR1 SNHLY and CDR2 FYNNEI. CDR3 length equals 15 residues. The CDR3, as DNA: TGTGCCAGCAGTGGGAGACTGGGACAAGACTATGGCTACACCTTC. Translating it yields CASSGRLGQDYGYTF. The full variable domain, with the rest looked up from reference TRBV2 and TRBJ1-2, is EPEVTQTPSHQVTQMGQEVILRCVPISNHLYFYWYRQILGQKVEFLVSFYNNEISEKSEIFDDQFSVERPDGSNFTLKIRSTKLEDSAMYFCASSGRLGQDYGYTFGSGTRLTVV.

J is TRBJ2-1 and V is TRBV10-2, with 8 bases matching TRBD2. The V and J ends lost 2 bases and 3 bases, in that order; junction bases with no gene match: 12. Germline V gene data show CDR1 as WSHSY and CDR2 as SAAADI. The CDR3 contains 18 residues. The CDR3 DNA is TGCGCCAGCAGTGAGGGCAGGCCTTCTAGCGGGTTCTACAATGAGCAGTTCTTC. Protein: CASSEGRPSSGFYNEQFF.

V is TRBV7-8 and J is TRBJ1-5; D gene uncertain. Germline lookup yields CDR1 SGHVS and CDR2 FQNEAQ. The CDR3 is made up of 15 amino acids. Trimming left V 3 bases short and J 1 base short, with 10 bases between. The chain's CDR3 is CASSLQGGSNQPQHF. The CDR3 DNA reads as TGTGCCAGCAGCTTGCAAGGCGGAAGCAATCAGCCCCAGCATTTT.

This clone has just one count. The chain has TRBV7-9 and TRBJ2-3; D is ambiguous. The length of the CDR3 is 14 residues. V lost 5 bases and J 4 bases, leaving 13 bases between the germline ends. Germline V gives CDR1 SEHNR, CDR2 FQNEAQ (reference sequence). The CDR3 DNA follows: TGTGCCAGCAGCATTGCAGGTACCGCAGATACGCAGTATTTT. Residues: CASSIAGTADTQYF.

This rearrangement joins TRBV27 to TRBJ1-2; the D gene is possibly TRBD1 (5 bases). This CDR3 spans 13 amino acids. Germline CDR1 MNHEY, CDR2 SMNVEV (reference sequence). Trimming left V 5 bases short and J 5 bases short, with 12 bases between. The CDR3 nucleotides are TGTGCCAGCAGTGATAGGGGCGGATATGGCTACACCTTC. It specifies CASSDRGGYGYTF.

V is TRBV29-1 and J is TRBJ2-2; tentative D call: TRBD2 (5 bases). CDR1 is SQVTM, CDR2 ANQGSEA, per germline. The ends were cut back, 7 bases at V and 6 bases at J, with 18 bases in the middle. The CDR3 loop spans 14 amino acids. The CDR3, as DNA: TGCAGCGGGGCCAGCGGCCGGGTGGCCGGGGAGCTGTTTTTT. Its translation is CSGASGRVAGELFF.

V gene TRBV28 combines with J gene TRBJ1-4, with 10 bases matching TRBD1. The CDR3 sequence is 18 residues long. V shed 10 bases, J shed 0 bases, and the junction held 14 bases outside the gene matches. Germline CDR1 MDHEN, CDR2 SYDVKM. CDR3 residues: CATSLPGQGISTNEKLFF. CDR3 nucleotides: TGTGCCACCAGCCTACCGGGACAGGGGATATCAACTAATGAAAAACTGTTTTTT.

For the CDR3, the DNA is TGTGCCACCAGCATCGTTGGACTTACAAGGCGGGAAAAACTGTTTTTT. Translation: CATSIVGLTRREKLFF. This chain joins TRBV15 and TRBJ1-4; D not certain. The CDR3 spans 16 residues. V was shortened by 4 bases and J by 8 bases, with 20 bases between the two germline ends. Germline CDR1 LNHNV, CDR2 YYDKDF (reference sequence).

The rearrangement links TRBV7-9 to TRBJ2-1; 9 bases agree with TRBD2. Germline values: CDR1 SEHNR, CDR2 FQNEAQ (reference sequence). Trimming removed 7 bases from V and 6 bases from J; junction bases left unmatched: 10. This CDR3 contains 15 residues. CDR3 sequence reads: CASTFTSGRSNEQFF. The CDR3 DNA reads TGTGCCAGCACCTTCACTAGCGGGCGTAGCAATGAGCAGTTCTTC.

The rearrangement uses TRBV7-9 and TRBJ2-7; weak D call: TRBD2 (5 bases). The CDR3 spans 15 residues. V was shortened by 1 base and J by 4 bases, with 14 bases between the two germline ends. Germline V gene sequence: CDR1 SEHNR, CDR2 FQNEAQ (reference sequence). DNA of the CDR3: TGTGCCAGCAGCTTAGTGGTGGGGAGATCTTACGAGCAGTACTTC. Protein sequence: CASSLVVGRSYEQYF.

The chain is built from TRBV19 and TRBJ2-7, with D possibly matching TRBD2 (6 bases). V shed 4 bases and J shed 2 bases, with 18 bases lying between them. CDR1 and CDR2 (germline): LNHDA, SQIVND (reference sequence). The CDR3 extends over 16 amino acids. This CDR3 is CASSTTGRGITYEQYF. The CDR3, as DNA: TGTGCCAGTAGTACTACCGGGCGGGGAATCACCTACGAGCAGTACTTC.

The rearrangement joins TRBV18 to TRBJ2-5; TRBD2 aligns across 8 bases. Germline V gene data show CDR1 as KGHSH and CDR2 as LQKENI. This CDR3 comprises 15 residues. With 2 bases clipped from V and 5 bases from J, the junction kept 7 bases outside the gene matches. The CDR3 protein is CASSPSAGGGETQYF. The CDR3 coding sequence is TGTGCCAGCTCACCATCGGCGGGAGGAGGTGAGACCCAGTACTTC.

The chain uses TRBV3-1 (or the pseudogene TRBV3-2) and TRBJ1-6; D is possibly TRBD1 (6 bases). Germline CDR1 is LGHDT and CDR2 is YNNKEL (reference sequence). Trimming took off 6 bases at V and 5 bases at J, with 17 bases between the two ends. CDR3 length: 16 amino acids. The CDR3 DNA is TGTGCCAGCAGTGGATGGGCAGGGGAGCATAATTCACCCCTCCACTTT. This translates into CASSGWAGEHNSPLHF.

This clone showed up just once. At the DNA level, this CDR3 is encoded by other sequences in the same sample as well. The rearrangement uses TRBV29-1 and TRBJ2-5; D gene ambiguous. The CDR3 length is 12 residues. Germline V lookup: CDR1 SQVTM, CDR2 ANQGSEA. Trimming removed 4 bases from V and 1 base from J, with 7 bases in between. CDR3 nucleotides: TGCAGCGTTGCGGCAGGCCAAGAGACCCAGTACTTC. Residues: CSVAAGQETQYF.

The CDR3 region is CASSISGALNTEAFF. The CDR3, as DNA: TGTGCCAGTAGTATCTCAGGGGCGTTAAACACTGAAGCTTTCTTT. The genes are TRBV19 and TRBJ1-1, with D tentatively TRBD1 (6 bases). Germline values: CDR1 LNHDA, CDR2 SQIVND (reference sequence). The V end lost 3 bases, the J end lost 2 bases, and 13 bases lay between the germline ends. This CDR3 is built from 15 residues. The whole variable domain, filled in from reference TRBV19 and TRBJ1-1, reads DGGITQSPKYLFRKEGQNVTLSCEQNLNHDAMYWYRQDPGQGLRLIYYSQIVNDFQKGDIAEGYSVSREKKESFPLTVTSAQKNPTAFYLCASSISGALNTEAFFGQGTRLTVV.

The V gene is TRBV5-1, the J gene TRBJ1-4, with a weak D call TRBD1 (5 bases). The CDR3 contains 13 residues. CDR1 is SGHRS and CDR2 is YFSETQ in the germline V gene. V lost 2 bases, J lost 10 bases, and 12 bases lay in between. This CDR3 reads CASSFDVQGKLFF. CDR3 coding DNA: TGCGCCAGCAGCTTTGACGTCCAGGGAAAACTGTTTTTT.

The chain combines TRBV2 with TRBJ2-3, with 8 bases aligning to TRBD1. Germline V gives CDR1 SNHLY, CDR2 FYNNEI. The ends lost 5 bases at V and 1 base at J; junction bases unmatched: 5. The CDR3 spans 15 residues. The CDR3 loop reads CASSLLGQGTDTQYF. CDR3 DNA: TGTGCCAGCAGTTTGCTGGGACAGGGCACAGATACGCAGTATTTT. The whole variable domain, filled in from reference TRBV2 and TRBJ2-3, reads EPEVTQTPSHQVTQMGQEVILRCVPISNHLYFYWYRQILGQKVEFLVSFYNNEISEKSEIFDDQFSVERPDGSNFTLKIRSTKLEDSAMYFCASSLLGQGTDTQYFGPGTRLTVL.

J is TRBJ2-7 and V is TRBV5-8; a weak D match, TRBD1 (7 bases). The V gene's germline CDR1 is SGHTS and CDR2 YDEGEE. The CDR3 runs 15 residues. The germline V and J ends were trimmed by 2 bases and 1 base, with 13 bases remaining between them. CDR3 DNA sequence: TGTGCCAGCAGCTTTTGGGGGGACAGATCCTACGAGCAGTACTTC. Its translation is CASSFWGDRSYEQYF.

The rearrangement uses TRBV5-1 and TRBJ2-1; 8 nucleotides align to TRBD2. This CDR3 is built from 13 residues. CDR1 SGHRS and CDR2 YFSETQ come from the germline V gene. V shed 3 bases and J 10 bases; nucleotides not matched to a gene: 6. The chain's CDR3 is CASSSQTSAEQFF. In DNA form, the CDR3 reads TGCGCCAGCAGCTCCCAGACTAGCGCGGAGCAGTTCTTC.

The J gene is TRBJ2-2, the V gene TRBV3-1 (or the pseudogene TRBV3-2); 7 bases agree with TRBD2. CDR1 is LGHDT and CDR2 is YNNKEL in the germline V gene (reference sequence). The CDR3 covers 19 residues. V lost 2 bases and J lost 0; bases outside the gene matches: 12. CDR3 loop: CASSQKGARSGTNTGELFF. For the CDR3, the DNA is TGTGCCAGCAGCCAAAAAGGCGCGAGGAGCGGGACGAACACCGGGGAGCTGTTTTTT.

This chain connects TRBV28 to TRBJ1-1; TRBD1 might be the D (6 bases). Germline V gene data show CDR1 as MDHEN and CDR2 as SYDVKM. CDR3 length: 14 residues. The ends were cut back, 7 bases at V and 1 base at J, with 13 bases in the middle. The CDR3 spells CASIGWGPNTEAFF. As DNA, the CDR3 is TGTGCCAGCATTGGATGGGGGCCGAACACTGAAGCTTTCTTT. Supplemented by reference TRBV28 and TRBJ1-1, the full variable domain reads DVKVTQSSRYLVKRTGEKVFLECVQDMDHENMFWYRQDPGLGLRLIYFSYDVKMKEKGDIPEGYSVSREKKERFSLILESASTNQTSMYLCASIGWGPNTEAFFGQGTRLTVV.